A few counts support the clone carrying this TCR beta chain. The antigen is unknown. This entry is derived from a study of T-cell reconstitution after alpha-beta-depleted transplantation in children. As it was prepared, the TCRbeta library received unique molecular identifiers. TCRdb re-analysed the PCR reads in MiXCR, keeping a single row per CDR3 protein. The table records a few hundred thousand distinct CDR3 sequences, just over 7.5% of them present only once. The study's findings and limits: Newly produced T cells mostly accounted for T-cell counts and diversity one year post-transplant.

CDR1 MNHEY and CDR2 SMNVEV come from the germline V gene (reference sequence). Germline trimming cut 0 bases from V and 6 bases from J; bases unmatched to any gene: 9. This CDR3 comprises 17 residues. This sequence originates from a female patient younger than 10 who had a stem cell transplant for Fanconi anemia, so the T cells may come from the graft donor. The sequenced sample was peripheral blood, obtained 360 days after TCRalphabeta/CD19-depleted stem cell transplant. The V and J genes are TRBV27 and TRBJ2-1, with TRBD2 matching over 9 bases. The CDR3 DNA is TGTGCCAGCAGTTTATCCGTTAGGCGGGGGGGCCTCAATGAGCAGTTCTTC. Its protein product is CASSLSVRRGGLNEQFF.